The 28 T cell receptor beta chains below all came from one sample that was sequenced in a study of blood T cell repertoires in COVID-19. TCRdb keeps only in-frame clones here, not all; method: immunoSEQ multiplex PCR. This table holds 25,000 to 35,000 clones, 70% to 85% found once. The specimen sequenced was peripheral blood. The receptors shown here come from a human donor in a cohort sampled during active COVID-19.

The chain joins TRBV27 to TRBJ2-7; a possible D gene is TRBD1 (7 bases). V lost 2 bases, J lost 4 bases, and 9 bases lay in between. The CDR3 has 13 amino acids. The germline V gene has CDR1 MNHEY and CDR2 SMNVEV (reference sequence). The CDR3 DNA reads as TGTGCCAGCAGTTTACAGGGGGGTTACGAGCAGTACTTC. Translation: CASSLQGGYEQYF.

This clone has only a few counts. The rearrangement uses TRBV5-1 and TRBJ2-3, with TRBD2 matching 14 bases. This CDR3 is built from 18 residues. CDR1 and CDR2 (germline): SGHRS, YFSETQ. J was trimmed by 3 bases and V by 4 bases; bases with no gene match: 10. CDR3 sequence reads: CASSPTSGGDFGTDTQYF. CDR3 coding DNA: TGCGCCAGCAGCCCGACTAGCGGGGGGGATTTTGGGACAGATACGCAGTATTTT.

The V call is TRBV19, the J call TRBJ1-4; 8 bases are shared with TRBD1. Germline loops: CDR1 LNHDA, CDR2 SQIVND (reference sequence). After removal of 6 bases from V and 8 bases from J, the junction contained 11 bases not matched to a gene. The CDR3 is 15 amino acids. This chain's CDR3 is CASSPGHRGFEKLFF. The CDR3 DNA reads TGTGCCAGTAGCCCCGGACACAGGGGGTTCGAAAAACTGTTTTTT.

The chain has TRBV6-5 and TRBJ1-1; 7 positions agree with TRBD1. With 6 bases clipped from V and 1 base from J, the junction kept 8 bases outside the gene matches. CDR1 is MNHEY, CDR2 SVGAGI, per germline. CDR3 length: 15 residues. The DNA of the CDR3 is TGTGCCAGCAGCCGACAGGGCGCGGCGAACACTGAAGCTTTCTTT. Translated, it gives CASSRQGAANTEAFF.

The V gene is TRBV12-3 or TRBV12-4, the J gene TRBJ2-2, with unresolved D. There are 13 residues in the CDR3. V was trimmed by 6 bases and J by 6 bases, leaving 11 bases between them. The CDR3 sequence is CASSRTLPGELFF. CDR3 sequence (DNA): TGTGCCAGCAGCCGCACTTTACCCGGGGAGCTGTTTTTT.

The chain has TRBV6-1 and TRBJ2-5; 9 bases match TRBD1. The CDR3 loop spans 15 amino acids. CDR1 is MNHNS and CDR2 is SASEGT in the germline V gene. V trimming: 3 bases; J trimming: 7 bases; junction bases outside the gene matches: 9. The chain's CDR3 is CASSDPTGGVLTQYF. In nucleotides, the CDR3 is TGTGCCAGCAGTGACCCGACAGGGGGGGTGTTGACCCAGTACTTC.

The chain recombines TRBV12-3 or TRBV12-4 with TRBJ2-2; possible D gene TRBD2, 5 bases. This CDR3 is built from 13 residues. The germline V and J ends were trimmed by 5 bases and 7 bases, with 11 bases remaining between them. The CDR3 nucleotides are TGTGCCAGCAGTGGCGGACTCTACGGGGAGCTGTTTTTT. Its translation: CASSGGLYGELFF.

The CDR3 region is CASSLGGGPQEQYF. As DNA, the CDR3 is TGTGCCAGCAGCTTAGGCGGGGGGCCCCAAGAGCAGTACTTC. The rearrangement joins TRBV7-2 to TRBJ2-7, with 8 bases identical to TRBD2. Germline V CDR1 and CDR2: SGHTA, FQGNSA. The CDR3 runs 14 residues. J gave up 7 bases and V 1 base, and 6 bases lay outside the gene matches.

The DNA for the CDR3 is TGCGCCAGCAGCTTACTGACAGGGGGTGCCGGGGAGCTGTTTTTT. It encodes CASSLLTGGAGELFF. This chain connects TRBV5-1 to TRBJ2-2; 9 bases agree with TRBD1. The CDR3 is 15 residues long. Germline trimming cut 2 bases from V and 6 bases from J; bases unmatched to any gene: 5. Germline lookup yields CDR1 SGHRS and CDR2 YFSETQ.

The rearrangement uses TRBV19 and TRBJ2-7, with 7 bases lining up with TRBD1. J was trimmed by 4 bases and V by 5 bases; bases with no gene match: 5. Germline V lookup: CDR1 LNHDA, CDR2 SQIVND (reference sequence). This CDR3 is 13 amino acids long. The CDR3 coding sequence is TGTGCCAGTAGTCCGGGACAGAAATACGAGCAGTACTTC. Its translation: CASSPGQKYEQYF.

V usage is TRBV6-2 or TRBV6-3 and J usage is TRBJ2-3; 11 positions match TRBD2. This CDR3 is built from 16 residues. V lost 6 bases, J lost 7 bases, and 12 bases stayed unmatched. Germline CDR1 MNHEY, CDR2 SVGEGT. The CDR3 region is CASSLILAGGPYTQYF. The CDR3, as DNA: TGTGCCAGCAGCCTTATCCTAGCGGGGGGCCCCTATACGCAGTATTTT.

This clone was picked up a small number of times. This chain links TRBV7-2 with TRBJ2-2; TRBD2 matches at 9 bases. This CDR3 region has 17 residues. V shed 4 bases and J 0 bases; nucleotides not matched to a gene: 6. The germline CDR1 and CDR2 sequences are SGHTA and FQGNSA. In DNA, the CDR3 is TGTGCCAGCAGCTCCTCTATAGCGGGGGCGAACACCGGGGAGCTGTTTTTT. Translation gives CASSSSIAGANTGELFF.

V and J are TRBV6-5 and TRBJ1-1; TRBD1 is a possible D gene (5 bases). V was shortened by 11 bases and J by 5 bases, with 21 bases between the two germline ends. Germline lookup yields CDR1 MNHEY and CDR2 SVGAGI. CDR3 length equals 14 residues. CDR3 region: CASSGDSLGTEAFF. The CDR3 DNA follows: TGTGCCTCCAGCGGGGACTCCCTGGGAACTGAAGCTTTCTTT.

The J gene is TRBJ2-4, the V gene TRBV7-9; the D gene is possibly TRBD1 (6 bases). Germline CDR1 is SEHNR and CDR2 is FQNEAQ (reference sequence). The CDR3 runs 12 residues. V was shortened by 2 bases and J by 12 bases, with 11 bases between the two germline ends. The CDR3 nucleotides read TGTGCCAGCAGCTTAAACAGGGCGGGTCAGTACTTC. This encodes CASSLNRAGQYF.

This clone showed up just a few times. The CDR3 region is CASSLQGNQPQHF. As DNA, the CDR3 is TGTGCCAGCAGCTTACAGGGGAATCAGCCCCAGCATTTT. This rearrangement joins TRBV7-9 to TRBJ1-5; possibly TRBD1 for D (6 bases). CDR3 length equals 13 residues. CDR1 SEHNR and CDR2 FQNEAQ come from the germline V gene (reference sequence). V lost 2 bases to trimming and J lost 4 bases, with 6 bases between them.

This chain connects TRBV28 to TRBJ2-1, with TRBD2 identical over 9 bases. The V and J ends lost 4 bases and 5 bases, in that order; junction bases with no gene match: 12. This CDR3 has 17 amino acids. CDR1 is MDHEN, CDR2 SYDVKM, per germline. The CDR3 DNA is TGTGCCAGCAGTTCCTCGACGAGCGGGGGGAAGAACAATGAGCAGTTCTTC. Protein product: CASSSSTSGGKNNEQFF. The full variable domain, its missing parts supplied by reference TRBV28 and TRBJ2-1, is DVKVTQSSRYLVKRTGEKVFLECVQDMDHENMFWYRQDPGLGLRLIYFSYDVKMKEKGDIPEGYSVSREKKERFSLILESASTNQTSMYLCASSSSTSGGKNNEQFFGPGTRLTVL.

V usage is TRBV14 and J usage is TRBJ2-3, with TRBD1 matching over 8 bases. The CDR3 has 17 amino acids. Germline CDR1 reads SGHDN; CDR2 reads FVKESK. V was pared by 3 bases and J by 3 bases, with 11 bases of the junction left unmatched. The CDR3 DNA reads as TGTGCCAGCAGCCAGGGCCGGTGGACAGGGAGTACAGATACGCAGTATTTT. Its protein product is CASSQGRWTGSTDTQYF.

This chain connects TRBV12-1 to TRBJ2-1; the DNA was not compared with TRBD1, the D call given in the table. TRBV12-1 is tagged as a pseudogene. The CDR3 totals 13 residues. Here the CDR3 reads CASSFALRGEQFF. The CDR3 coding sequence is TGTGCCAGCAGCTTTGCGCTGAGGGGGGAGCAGTTCTTC.

The chain has TRBV24-1 and TRBJ2-1, with TRBD2 identical over 10 bases. The germline V gene has CDR1 KGHDR and CDR2 SFDVKD. V lost 3 bases to trimming and J lost 8 bases; unmatched junction nucleotides: 9. CDR3 length: 16 amino acids. The CDR3 DNA follows: TGTGCCACCAGTGATAACGCAGCGGGGGGGCTGGATGAGCAGTTCTTC. Its protein product is CATSDNAAGGLDEQFF.

The genes are TRBV14 and TRBJ2-1, with TRBD1 as a possible D gene (6 bases). Germline-derived CDR1 and CDR2 are SGHDN and FVKESK. This CDR3 is built from 16 residues. V was cut by 6 bases and J by 7 bases, with 22 bases left in between. The CDR3 here is CASSPDSPKTQNEQFF. Written as DNA, the CDR3 is TGTGCCAGCAGTCCGGACAGTCCCAAGACCCAGAATGAGCAGTTCTTC.

The chain links TRBV27 to TRBJ1-6; 8 nucleotides line up with TRBD1. Germline V gene data show CDR1 as MNHEY and CDR2 as SMNVEV (reference sequence). This CDR3 has 20 residues. The V segment lost 4 bases and the J segment 0 bases; nucleotides outside the gene matches: 14. CDR3 nucleotides: TGTGCCAGCAGTTCCGCCCGCAGGGGGCAGTTGAGCTCCTATAATTCACCCCTCCACTTT. This translates into CASSSARRGQLSSYNSPLHF.

The chain links TRBV27 to TRBJ1-2; the D gene is possibly TRBD1 (5 bases). Trimming took 6 bases from V and 8 from J, leaving 13 bases between them. This CDR3 spans 12 amino acids. Looked up from germline, CDR1 is MNHEY and CDR2 is SMNVEV (reference sequence). The CDR3 region has the DNA TGTGCCAGCAGGGCCCCAGGGAAGGGCTACACCTTC. Translating it yields CASRAPGKGYTF.

This chain joins TRBV12-3 or TRBV12-4 and TRBJ1-2; 7 bases agree with TRBD1. The CDR3 contains 13 residues. V was pared by 5 bases and J by 5 bases, with 5 bases of the junction left unmatched. The CDR3 spells CASSRGTVYGYTF. CDR3 bases: TGTGCCAGCAGTCGAGGGACAGTTTATGGCTACACCTTC.

This clone was counted only a few times. The chain joins TRBV10-2 to TRBJ2-3; 9 bases fit TRBD2. Germline-derived CDR1 and CDR2 are WSHSY and SAAADI. V shed 6 bases and J 4 bases; nucleotides not matched to a gene: 5. The CDR3 has 14 residues. This CDR3 reads CASRAGGQADTQYF. CDR3 sequence (DNA): TGCGCCAGCAGGGCGGGGGGGCAGGCAGATACGCAGTATTTT.

The table lists this clone with a count of one. The V call is TRBV5-6, the J call TRBJ2-3, with 12 bases aligning to TRBD2. The CDR3 spans 16 residues. Germline assignment: CDR1 SGHDT and CDR2 YYEEEE. Germline trimming cut 1 base from V and 5 bases from J; bases unmatched to any gene: 5. The CDR3 sequence is CASSLLAGGPVDTQYF. For the CDR3, the DNA is TGTGCCAGCAGCTTGCTAGCGGGGGGGCCGGTAGATACGCAGTATTTT.

The rearrangement links TRBV11-3 to TRBJ2-1; D may be TRBD1 (7 bases). The CDR3 contains 13 residues. With 7 bases removed from V and 8 bases from J, the gap between germline ends came to 15 bases. The germline V gene has CDR1 SGHNT and CDR2 YENEEA. The CDR3 DNA reads TGTGCCAGCAAGGGCAGGGGGGAGTATGAGCAGTTCTTC. Its translation is CASKGRGEYEQFF.

This clone was recorded a few times. The chain links TRBV6-1 to TRBJ1-1; TRBD1 matches at 9 bases. CDR1 and CDR2 from the germline V gene are MNHNS and SASEGT. V was clipped by 2 bases and J by 6 bases; unmatched bases: 16. The CDR3 consists of 18 residues. CDR3: CASSEQLDRGRRYPEAFF. DNA of the CDR3: TGTGCCAGCAGTGAACAATTGGACAGGGGTCGGCGTTATCCTGAAGCTTTCTTT.

About this clone: This may be a read error: a much more frequent sequence differs by one nucleotide. The V and J genes are TRBV3-1 (or the pseudogene TRBV3-2) and TRBJ2-5; TRBD2 matches at 8 bases. The CDR3 is 16 amino acids. Germline CDR1 and CDR2: LGHDT and YNNKEL (reference sequence). CDR3 protein: CASSRGLRGGQKTQYF. CDR3 nucleotides: TGTGCCAGCAGCCGAGGCCTCCGGGGGGGCCAAAAGACCCAGTACTTC.